Presented here are 28 T cell receptor beta chains from one specimen sequenced in a study of blood T cell repertoires in COVID-19. Sequencing used immunoSEQ multiplex PCR; TCRdb keeps in-frame clones, though not all of them. The sample includes around 250,000 clones, around 86% of them seen just once. The source material was PBMCs or T cells enriched from blood (not recorded which). The receptors were sampled from a woman aged 45-59 years who had recovered from COVID-19.

J is TRBJ1-6 and V is TRBV7-8, with TRBD1 identical over 8 bases. The CDR3 is 19 residues long. J was trimmed by 7 bases and V by 5 bases; bases with no gene match: 19. Germline V gene lookup returns CDR1 SGHVS and CDR2 FQNEAQ. The CDR3 loop reads CASSVNLGQIGQGNSPLHF. In nucleotides, the CDR3 is TGTGCCAGCAGCGTTAATTTGGGGCAAATCGGACAGGGAAATTCACCCCTCCACTTT.

The rearrangement uses TRBV28 and TRBJ2-7; D remains unclear. CDR1 MDHEN and CDR2 SYDVKM come from the germline V gene. There are 16 residues in the CDR3. V lost 3 bases, J lost 0 bases, and 15 bases lay in between. The CDR3 region is CASSFLLRGHSYEQYF. CDR3 nucleotides: TGTGCCAGCAGTTTTCTATTGCGTGGTCACTCCTACGAGCAGTACTTC.

The chain couples TRBV7-8 to TRBJ2-2; D remains unclear. In germline, CDR1 is SGHVS, CDR2 FQNEAQ. CDR3 length: 16 residues. V lost 4 bases, J lost 7 bases, and 19 bases lay in between. CDR3 protein: CASSYLGTRSHGELFF. As DNA, the CDR3 is TGTGCCAGCAGCTACCTTGGTACTCGTTCTCACGGGGAGCTGTTTTTT.

Points on this clone: At the DNA level, this CDR3 is encoded by other sequences in the same sample as well. V usage is TRBV9 and J usage is TRBJ2-3; no clear D gene. Trimming stripped 3 bases from V and 2 bases from J, with 4 bases between. CDR3 length: 12 amino acids. The V gene's germline CDR1 is SGDLS and CDR2 YYNGEE. Here the CDR3 reads CASSAFTDTQYF. The CDR3 DNA is TGTGCCAGCAGCGCCTTCACAGATACGCAGTATTTT.

The rearrangement uses TRBV7-9 and TRBJ2-1, with 7 bases matching TRBD2. J gave up 5 bases and V 1 base, and 11 bases lay outside the gene matches. This CDR3 spans 17 amino acids. The germline CDR1 and CDR2 sequences are SEHNR and FQNEAQ (reference sequence). CDR3 coding DNA: TGTGCCAGCAGCTTAGATCGAGGCGGGAGCCAAGACAATGAGCAGTTCTTC. Its protein is CASSLDRGGSQDNEQFF.

The V and J genes are TRBV10-3 and TRBJ2-3; maybe TRBD2 (5 bases). Germline loops: CDR1 ENHRY, CDR2 SYGVKD. V was clipped by 2 bases and J by 0 bases, with 9 bases between them. The CDR3 loop spans 15 amino acids. CDR3 region: CAISEAASSTDTQYF. The CDR3 coding sequence is TGTGCCATCAGTGAGGCAGCTAGCAGCACAGATACGCAGTATTTT.

The chain links TRBV5-1 to TRBJ2-3, with D perhaps matching TRBD2 (5 bases). V was clipped by 5 bases and J by 2 bases, with 9 bases between them. This CDR3 has 13 amino acids. Per germline, CDR1 SGHRS and CDR2 YFSETQ. The CDR3 DNA follows: TGCGCCAGCAGATCTGACTACACAGATACGCAGTATTTT. Protein product: CASRSDYTDTQYF.

The table lists this clone with a count of one. The rearrangement joins TRBV19 to TRBJ2-7; a weak D match, TRBD1 (6 bases). CDR1 and CDR2 (germline): LNHDA, SQIVND (reference sequence). Trimming took off 4 bases at V and 0 bases at J, with 10 bases between the two ends. The CDR3 has 14 amino acids. CDR3 region: CASSTQGTSYEQYF. The CDR3 nucleotides are TGTGCCAGTAGTACCCAGGGGACCTCCTACGAGCAGTACTTC.

The chain combines TRBV5-1 with TRBJ2-7, with unresolved D. V was cut by 0 bases and J by 0 bases, with 10 bases left in between. This CDR3 contains 15 residues. CDR1 is SGHRS, CDR2 YFSETQ, per germline. The CDR3 DNA reads as TGCGCCAGCAGCTTGGCTTTCTTGAGCTCCTACGAGCAGTACTTC. This encodes CASSLAFLSSYEQYF.

This clone was counted a few times. V is TRBV5-4 and J is TRBJ2-1, with 9 bases matching TRBD1. Losses at the gene ends were 1 base for V and 7 bases for J; bases not matched to a gene: 6. The germline V gene encodes CDR1 SGHNT and CDR2 YYREEE (reference sequence). The CDR3 length is 15 residues. In DNA, the CDR3 is TGTGCCAGCAGCTTGAGCCGGGACAGGGCAAATGAGCAGTTCTTC. Encoded protein: CASSLSRDRANEQFF.

This chain's CDR3 is CASSLTLKPEAFF. In DNA, the CDR3 is TGTGCCAGCAGCTTAACTTTAAAGCCTGAAGCTTTCTTT. This sequence joins TRBV11-2 and TRBJ1-1; D is unresolved. This CDR3 has 13 residues. From germline, CDR1 is SGHAT and CDR2 FQNNGV. The V gene lost 2 bases and the J gene lost 6 bases, with 10 bases spanning the gap.

Ten or more counts support this clone. The CDR3 DNA reads as TGTGCCAGCAGCCTCAAAGGACTAGTTCAAGAGACCCAGTACTTC. Protein: CASSLKGLVQETQYF. The chain recombines TRBV7-2 with TRBJ2-5, with 7 bases aligning to TRBD2. Germline V CDR1 and CDR2: SGHTA, FQGNSA. The V and J ends lost 5 bases and 2 bases, in that order; junction bases with no gene match: 8. The CDR3 consists of 15 residues.

V is TRBV6-5 and J is TRBJ1-2, with D unclear. The germline V and J ends were trimmed by 0 bases and 6 bases, with 8 bases remaining between them. There are 13 residues in the CDR3. Germline V gene sequence: CDR1 MNHEY, CDR2 SVGAGI. The CDR3 sequence is CASSYSAGNGYTF. The CDR3 nucleotides read TGTGCCAGCAGTTACTCGGCAGGCAATGGCTACACCTTC.

V is TRBV5-1 and J is TRBJ2-7; 8 nucleotides line up with TRBD1. With 4 bases clipped from V and 2 bases from J, the junction kept 8 bases outside the gene matches. CDR1 is SGHRS and CDR2 is YFSETQ in the germline V gene. This CDR3 is built from 15 residues. The CDR3 DNA reads as TGCGCCAGCAGCCAGGACAGGGTGAGGACCTACGAGCAGTACTTC. Amino acids: CASSQDRVRTYEQYF. The whole variable domain, remainder taken from reference TRBV5-1 and TRBJ2-7, is KAGVTQTPRYLIKTRGQQVTLSCSPISGHRSVSWYQQTPGQGLQFLFEYFSETQRNKGNFPGRFSGRQFSNSRSEMNVSTLELGDSALYLCASSQDRVRTYEQYFGPGTRLTVT.

The V gene is TRBV19, the J gene TRBJ2-1; 10 bases align to TRBD2. CDR1 is LNHDA, CDR2 SQIVND, per germline (reference sequence). The length of the CDR3 is 15 residues. V lost 3 bases to trimming and J lost 7 bases; unmatched junction nucleotides: 6. Here the CDR3 reads CASSIGLAEINEQFF. CDR3 nucleotide sequence: TGTGCCAGTAGTATCGGACTAGCGGAAATAAATGAGCAGTTCTTC.

CDR3 sequence: CASSLAGGLYEQYF. CDR3 DNA: TGCGCCAGCAGCTTGGCAGGGGGCCTCTACGAGCAGTACTTC. The rearrangement joins TRBV5-1 to TRBJ2-7, with 8 bases fitting TRBD1. The CDR3 runs 14 residues. Germline assignment: CDR1 SGHRS and CDR2 YFSETQ. Trimming at V came to 0 bases and at J to 3 bases, leaving 2 bases not matched to a gene. Full variable domain (outside the CDR3, taken from reference TRBV5-1 and TRBJ2-7): KAGVTQTPRYLIKTRGQQVTLSCSPISGHRSVSWYQQTPGQGLQFLFEYFSETQRNKGNFPGRFSGRQFSNSRSEMNVSTLELGDSALYLCASSLAGGLYEQYFGPGTRLTVT.

The chain recombines TRBV4-1 with TRBJ1-4; 7 positions agree with TRBD1. Trimming removed 2 bases from V and 3 bases from J; junction bases left unmatched: 9. The germline V gene has CDR1 MGHRA and CDR2 YSYEKL. The CDR3 spans 17 residues. CDR3 amino acids: CASSQPRSGTANEKLFF. As DNA, the CDR3 is TGCGCCAGCAGCCAACCACGGTCCGGGACAGCTAATGAAAAACTGTTTTTT.

The chain combines TRBV30 with TRBJ2-2; TRBD2 matches at 15 bases. CDR3 length: 16 residues. Germline V lookup: CDR1 GTSNPN, CDR2 SVGIG (reference sequence). The trim removed 2 bases at V and 8 bases at J, leaving 6 bases unmatched. The CDR3 here is CAWSRGTSGRIGELFF. Here the CDR3 DNA reads TGTGCCTGGAGTAGAGGGACTAGCGGGAGGATAGGGGAGCTGTTTTTT.

This chain joins TRBV7-2 and TRBJ2-3; TRBD2 matches 10 bases. The CDR3 runs 13 residues. J lost 6 bases, V lost 10 bases, and 7 bases had no gene match. Germline V gene lookup returns CDR1 SGHTA and CDR2 FQGNSA. The CDR3 nucleotides read TGTGCCACAAGCGGGAGGGGCGGGGATACGCAGTATTTT. This codes for CATSGRGGDTQYF.

This chain links TRBV7-3 with TRBJ1-1; D perhaps matches TRBD1 (5 bases). The CDR3 covers 14 residues. CDR1 is SGHTA and CDR2 is FQGTGA in the germline V gene. V lost 5 bases and J 1 base, leaving 11 bases between the germline ends. CDR3 sequence reads: CASSPSGQNTEAFF. In DNA form, the CDR3 reads TGTGCCAGCAGCCCATCAGGACAGAACACTGAAGCTTTCTTT. Based on the CDR3 plus reference TRBV7-3 and TRBJ1-1, the full variable domain is GAGVSQTPSNKVTEKGKYVELRCDPISGHTALYWYRQSLGQGPEFLIYFQGTGAADDSGLPNDRFFAVRPEGSVSTLKIQRTERGDSAVYLCASSPSGQNTEAFFGQGTRLTVV.

This chain links TRBV9 with TRBJ2-1; 7 positions match TRBD2. Germline V gene data show CDR1 as SGDLS and CDR2 as YYNGEE. V lost 9 bases, J lost 6 bases, and 6 bases stayed unmatched. The CDR3 length is 12 residues. In nucleotides, the CDR3 is TGTGCCAAAGACTCGGGGGGCAATGAGCAGTTCTTC. This sequence encodes CAKDSGGNEQFF.

The chain is built from TRBV9 and TRBJ2-2; the D gene is possibly TRBD1 (8 bases). The CDR3 is 17 residues long. The V gene lost 0 bases and the J gene lost 6 bases, with 18 bases spanning the gap. CDR1 and CDR2 from the germline V gene are SGDLS and YYNGEE. CDR3: CASSVDPHRGGPGELFF. As DNA, the CDR3 is TGTGCCAGCAGCGTAGACCCACACAGGGGGGGACCCGGGGAGCTGTTTTTT.

As DNA, the CDR3 is TGTGCCAGCAGCTTAGGCAGACTAGCGGGAAACGAGCAGTACTTC. Its protein product is CASSLGRLAGNEQYF. The V and J genes are TRBV11-2 and TRBJ2-7; 11 bases line up with TRBD2. In germline, CDR1 is SGHAT, CDR2 FQNNGV. J gave up 5 bases and V 1 base, and 4 bases lay outside the gene matches. The CDR3 consists of 15 residues.

The J gene is TRBJ2-2, the V gene TRBV5-4, with 14 positions matching TRBD2. The J segment lost 4 bases and the V segment lost 4 bases, leaving 12 bases of the junction unmatched. The CDR3 is 19 residues long. Germline-derived CDR1 and CDR2 are SGHNT and YYREEE (reference sequence). CDR3 sequence (DNA): TGTGCCAGCAGCAAGCCGGGACTAGCGGGAGTAATTGGCACCGGGGAGCTGTTTTTT. Protein: CASSKPGLAGVIGTGELFF.

V and J are TRBV19 and TRBJ1-2; tentatively, D is TRBD1 (6 bases). This CDR3 has 13 amino acids. Germline lookup yields CDR1 LNHDA and CDR2 SQIVND (reference sequence). Trimming left V 5 bases short and J 4 bases short, with 11 bases between. The CDR3 sequence is CASSQDRSYGYTF. CDR3 DNA sequence: TGTGCCAGTAGTCAAGACAGGAGCTATGGCTACACCTTC.

CDR3 loop: CASSPGLTQDQPQHF. As DNA, the CDR3 is TGTGCCAGCTCACCGGGACTTACACAAGATCAGCCCCAGCATTTT. The chain joins TRBV18 to TRBJ1-5, with D possibly TRBD1 on 5 matching bases. The CDR3 totals 15 residues. In germline, CDR1 is KGHSH, CDR2 LQKENI. V lost 3 bases and J 5 bases, leaving 14 bases between the germline ends.

DNA for the CDR3: TGTGCCAGCAGTTTGTCCGGAACGGAGGAGCAGTTCTTC. This encodes CASSLSGTEEQFF. The rearrangement joins TRBV27 to TRBJ2-1; D is unclear. Germline V gene data show CDR1 as MNHEY and CDR2 as SMNVEV (reference sequence). CDR3 length: 13 amino acids. V gave up 3 bases and J gave up 10 bases, with 13 bases separating them.

The V call is TRBV20-1, the J call TRBJ1-1; D gene unclear. Between the trimmed V and J ends, which lost 3 bases and 3 bases, there was a span of 11 bases. This CDR3 has 13 residues. The V gene's germline CDR1 is DFQATT and CDR2 SNEGSKA (reference sequence). DNA for the CDR3: TGCAGTGCTAGTACTCGAACCGACACTGAAGCTTTCTTT. Translating gives CSASTRTDTEAFF.